Below, 22 T cell receptor beta chains from the same sample are listed, as sequenced in a study of blood T cell repertoires in COVID-19. Measured with immunoSEQ multiplex PCR; TCRdb has only the in-frame clones, and not every one. The repertoire holds 25,000 to 30,000 clones, with approximately 88% as singletons. The sample consisted of peripheral blood. Receptors originate from a human donor in a cohort sampled during active COVID-19.

This clone was found once. V and J are TRBV30 and TRBJ2-1; D possibly corresponds to TRBD2 (5 bases). The CDR3 runs 12 residues. The V end was cut by 5 bases, the J end by 6 bases, with 11 bases between. The germline gives CDR1 GTSNPN, CDR2 SVGIG (reference sequence). CDR3 protein: CAWGARVNEQFF. As DNA, the CDR3 is TGTGCCTGGGGCGCGCGGGTCAATGAGCAGTTCTTC.

V is TRBV18 and J is TRBJ1-1; perhaps TRBD1 as D (5 bases). CDR1 and CDR2 (germline): KGHSH, LQKENI. There are 14 residues in the CDR3. Trimming stripped 0 bases from V and 8 bases from J, with 13 bases between. The CDR3 loop reads CASSPPATGGEAFF. CDR3 in DNA: TGTGCCAGCTCACCACCTGCGACGGGGGGAGAAGCTTTCTTT.

J is TRBJ2-7 and V is TRBV28, with D uncertain. Germline assignment: CDR1 MDHEN and CDR2 SYDVKM. V dropped 2 bases and J dropped 0 bases, with 17 bases sitting between them. This CDR3 is 17 amino acids long. CDR3 residues: CASSLSLVWASSYEQYF. CDR3 DNA: TGTGCCAGCAGTTTAAGTTTGGTCTGGGCGAGCTCCTACGAGCAGTACTTC. Variable domain in full (rest from reference TRBV28 and TRBJ2-7): DVKVTQSSRYLVKRTGEKVFLECVQDMDHENMFWYRQDPGLGLRLIYFSYDVKMKEKGDIPEGYSVSREKKERFSLILESASTNQTSMYLCASSLSLVWASSYEQYFGPGTRLTVT.

This clone was seen only once. The V gene is TRBV28, the J gene TRBJ2-7; TRBD1 matches at 7 bases. The V and J ends lost 8 bases and 2 bases, in that order; junction bases with no gene match: 9. The length of the CDR3 is 14 residues. The germline V gene encodes CDR1 MDHEN and CDR2 SYDVKM. The CDR3 DNA follows: TGTGCCAGCCGACGGACAGGTATTACCTACGAGCAGTACTTC. Translation gives CASRRTGITYEQYF.

V and J are TRBV6-1 and TRBJ2-3, with a weak D call TRBD2 (5 bases). With 2 bases removed from V and 2 bases from J, the gap between germline ends came to 11 bases. CDR3 length: 15 residues. Germline V gene lookup returns CDR1 MNHNS and CDR2 SASEGT. This chain's CDR3 is CASSEIGIFTDTQYF. In DNA, the CDR3 is TGTGCCAGCAGTGAAATCGGGATTTTCACAGATACGCAGTATTTT.

Relative to its sample, this clone is medium-sized. The V and J genes are TRBV9 and TRBJ1-2; TRBD1 is a possible D gene (5 bases). Trimming left V 6 bases short and J 8 bases short, with 20 bases between. CDR1 and CDR2 (germline): SGDLS, YYNGEE. The CDR3 is made up of 14 amino acids. In DNA, the CDR3 is TGTGCCAGCACCCCGGGACTCTCTTCTTCCGGCTACACCTTC. It encodes CASTPGLSSSGYTF.

The J gene is TRBJ1-5, the V gene TRBV28; D is undetermined. The CDR3 is made up of 14 amino acids. The V end was cut by 6 bases, the J end by 1 base, with 10 bases between. Germline V lookup: CDR1 MDHEN, CDR2 SYDVKM. The CDR3 sequence: CASSLGWSNQPQHF. DNA for the CDR3: TGTGCCAGCAGCCTAGGATGGAGCAATCAGCCCCAGCATTTT.

Within the sample, this clone is medium-sized. Other DNA sequences in this sample translate to the same CDR3. The J gene is TRBJ2-7, the V gene TRBV3-1 (or the pseudogene TRBV3-2); TRBD1 aligns across 11 bases. CDR1 LGHDT and CDR2 YNNKEL come from the germline V gene (reference sequence). With 1 base clipped from V and 4 bases from J, the junction kept 6 bases outside the gene matches. This CDR3 has 16 amino acids. The CDR3 spells CASSQVPGQGVYEQYF. The CDR3 DNA follows: TGTGCCAGCAGCCAAGTCCCGGGACAGGGGGTTTACGAGCAGTACTTC.

The chain carries TRBV10-2 and TRBJ2-5; 13 bases fit TRBD2. V shed 4 bases and J 7 bases; nucleotides not matched to a gene: 6. The CDR3 is 15 amino acids. Germline values: CDR1 WSHSY, CDR2 SAAADI. For the CDR3, the DNA is TGCGCCAGCAGTGCGACTAGCGGGGGGACAGGGACCCAGTACTTC. Protein: CASSATSGGTGTQYF.

The rearrangement uses TRBV5-4 and TRBJ2-5; TRBD2 agrees at 8 bases. The CDR3 length is 15 residues. Germline V gene lookup returns CDR1 SGHNT and CDR2 YYREEE (reference sequence). The V and J ends lost 6 bases and 0 bases, in that order; junction bases with no gene match: 7. CDR3: CASMIRGGYQETQYF. CDR3 sequence (DNA): TGTGCCAGCATGATCCGCGGGGGGTACCAAGAGACCCAGTACTTC. The full variable domain, completed using reference TRBV5-4 and TRBJ2-5, is ETGVTQSPTHLIKTRGQQVTLRCSSQSGHNTVSWYQQALGQGPQFIFQYYREEENGRGNFPPRFSGLQFPNYSSELNVNALELDDSALYLCASMIRGGYQETQYFGPGTRLLVL.

V and J are TRBV7-8 and TRBJ2-2; 8 positions match TRBD1. The CDR3 runs to 14 residues. The V gene's germline CDR1 is SGHVS and CDR2 FQNEAQ. With 11 bases clipped from V and 4 bases from J, the junction kept 9 bases outside the gene matches. CDR3 protein: CAGGDRGPTGELFF. Here the CDR3 DNA reads TGTGCCGGGGGAGACAGGGGCCCCACCGGGGAGCTGTTTTTT. Combining the CDR3 with reference TRBV7-8 and TRBJ2-2 gives the whole variable domain GAGVSQSPRYKVAKRGQDVALRCDPISGHVSLFWYQQALGQGPEFLTYFQNEAQLDKSGLPSDRFFAERPEGSVSTLKIQRTQQEDSAVYLCAGGDRGPTGELFFGEGSRLTVL.

V is TRBV24-1 and J is TRBJ2-3; D may be TRBD2 (5 bases). The germline V and J ends were trimmed by 4 bases and 5 bases, with 12 bases remaining between them. The CDR3 has 14 residues. The germline CDR1 and CDR2 sequences are KGHDR and SFDVKD. CDR3 residues: CATSEGLAVDTQYF. The CDR3 DNA is TGTGCCACCAGTGAAGGCCTAGCCGTAGATACGCAGTATTTT.

The chain has TRBV24-1 and TRBJ2-1, with 15 bases lining up with TRBD2. The V and J ends lost 1 base and 7 bases, in that order; junction bases with no gene match: 1. Germline-derived CDR1 and CDR2 are KGHDR and SFDVKD. The CDR3 spans 16 residues. CDR3 sequence (DNA): TGTGCCACCAGTGATTTTGGGACTAGCGGGGGGAATGAGCAGTTCTTC. Translation gives CATSDFGTSGGNEQFF.

This chain connects TRBV28 to TRBJ1-2; maybe TRBD1 (5 bases). This CDR3 region has 13 residues. Germline CDR1 is MDHEN and CDR2 is SYDVKM. V gave up 4 bases and J gave up 4 bases, with 10 bases separating them. The CDR3 spells CASSSGHRYGYTF. The DNA for the CDR3 is TGTGCCAGCAGTTCTGGACACCGCTATGGCTACACCTTC.

The rearrangement joins TRBV7-2 to TRBJ1-2; 7 nucleotides align to TRBD1. Germline V gives CDR1 SGHTA, CDR2 FQGNSA. The CDR3 runs 14 residues. Unmatched junction bases numbered 6, after V lost 0 bases and J lost 8 bases. CDR3 protein: CASSLAGGAFGYTF. CDR3 bases: TGTGCCAGCAGCTTAGCAGGGGGCGCGTTCGGCTACACCTTC.

V is TRBV7-2 and J is TRBJ2-2; D not certain. The V gene lost 1 base and the J gene lost 3 bases, with 3 bases spanning the gap. CDR3 size: 13 residues. Germline assignment: CDR1 SGHTA and CDR2 FQGNSA. The CDR3, as DNA: TGTGCCAGCAGCTTAGTCTACACCGGGGAGCTGTTTTTT. Amino acids: CASSLVYTGELFF.

This clone was recorded only once. The chain couples TRBV30 to TRBJ2-5, with D uncertain. The germline V gene encodes CDR1 GTSNPN and CDR2 SVGIG (reference sequence). The V and J ends lost 2 bases and 5 bases respectively, with 3 bases between them. This CDR3 is built from 10 residues. The CDR3 DNA is TGTGCCTGGAGTTATGAGACCCAGTACTTC. This translates into CAWSYETQYF. The variable domain in full, with the rest retrieved from reference TRBV30 and TRBJ2-5, is SQTIHQWPATLVQPVGSPLSLECTVEGTSNPNLYWYRQAAGRGLQLLFYSVGIGQISSEVPQNLSASRPQDRQFILSSKKLLLSDSGFYLCAWSYETQYFGPGTRLLVL.

This clone was recorded only once. This chain connects TRBV5-4 to TRBJ2-3; tentatively, D is TRBD1 (6 bases). V was clipped by 2 bases and J by 4 bases, with 14 bases between them. CDR1 and CDR2 from the germline V gene are SGHNT and YYREEE (reference sequence). The CDR3 contains 15 residues. The CDR3 here is CASSLQGWTSDTQYF. CDR3 coding DNA: TGTGCCAGCAGCTTACAGGGATGGACGTCAGATACGCAGTATTTT.

The rearrangement joins TRBV3-1 (or the pseudogene TRBV3-2) to TRBJ2-5, with 9 bases aligning to TRBD2. Germline CDR1 is LGHDT and CDR2 is YNNKEL (reference sequence). With V trimmed by 2 bases and J by 4 bases, 5 bases remained unmatched. The CDR3 loop spans 15 amino acids. The CDR3 nucleotides read TGTGCCAGCAGCCAATGGCGGGGGGGCGGAGAGACCCAGTACTTC. Protein product: CASSQWRGGGETQYF.

This chain uses TRBV5-4 with TRBJ1-2; the D gene is possibly TRBD1 (5 bases). There are 12 residues in the CDR3. Germline assignment: CDR1 SGHNT and CDR2 YYREEE (reference sequence). Trimming shortened V by 4 bases and J by 9 bases, and 13 bases separated the two germline ends. In DNA form, the CDR3 reads TGTGCCAGCAGCACCCGGACAAGTAGCTACACCTTC. Translated: CASSTRTSSYTF.

V usage is TRBV9 and J usage is TRBJ2-1; 13 positions agree with TRBD2. After removal of 2 bases from V and 4 bases from J, the junction contained 6 bases not matched to a gene. The CDR3 covers 17 residues. CDR1 and CDR2 (germline): SGDLS, YYNGEE. CDR3 nucleotide sequence: TGTGCCAGCAGCGTCGGACTAGCGGGGGAGGGTTACAATGAGCAGTTCTTC. Translated, it gives CASSVGLAGEGYNEQFF.

The CDR3, as DNA: TGTGCCACCAGCTATCAACAGGGCCCCTATGGCTACACCTTC. Translated: CATSYQQGPYGYTF. The genes are TRBV15 and TRBJ1-2; D is possibly TRBD1 (6 bases). The germline gives CDR1 LNHNV, CDR2 YYDKDF (reference sequence). CDR3 length equals 14 residues. V was trimmed by 5 bases and J by 4 bases, leaving 14 bases between them.